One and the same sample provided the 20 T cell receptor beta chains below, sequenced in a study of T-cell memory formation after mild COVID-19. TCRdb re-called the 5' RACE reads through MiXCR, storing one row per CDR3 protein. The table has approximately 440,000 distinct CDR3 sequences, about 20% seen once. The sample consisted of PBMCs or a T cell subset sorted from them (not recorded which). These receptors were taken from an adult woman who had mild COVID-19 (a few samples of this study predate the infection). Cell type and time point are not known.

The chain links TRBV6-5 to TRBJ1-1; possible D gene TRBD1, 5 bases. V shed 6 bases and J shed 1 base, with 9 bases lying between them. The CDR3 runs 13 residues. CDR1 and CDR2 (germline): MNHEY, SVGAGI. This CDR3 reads CASRYTGNTEAFF. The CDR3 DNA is TGTGCCAGCAGGTATACAGGGAACACTGAAGCTTTCTTT.

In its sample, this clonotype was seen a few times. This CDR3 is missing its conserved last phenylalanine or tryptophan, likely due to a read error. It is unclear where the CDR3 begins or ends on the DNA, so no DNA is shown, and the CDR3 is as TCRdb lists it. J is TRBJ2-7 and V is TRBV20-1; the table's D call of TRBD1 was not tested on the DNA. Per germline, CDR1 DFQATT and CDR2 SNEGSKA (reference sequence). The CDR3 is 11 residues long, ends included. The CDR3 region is CSARGPGTDLI.

The CDR3 here is CATSDQTRTSGAYNEQFF. The DNA of the CDR3 is TGTGCCACCAGTGATCAAACCCGGACTAGCGGAGCCTACAATGAGCAGTTCTTC. V usage is TRBV24-1 and J usage is TRBJ2-1; 10 bases agree with TRBD2. The CDR3 runs to 18 residues. CDR1 KGHDR and CDR2 SFDVKD come from the germline V gene. V was pared by 3 bases and J by 2 bases, with 9 bases of the junction left unmatched.

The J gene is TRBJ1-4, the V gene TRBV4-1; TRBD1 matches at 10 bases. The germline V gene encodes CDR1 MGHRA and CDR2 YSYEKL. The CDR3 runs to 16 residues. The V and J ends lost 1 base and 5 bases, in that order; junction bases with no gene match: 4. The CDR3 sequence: CASSQVRQGANEKLFF. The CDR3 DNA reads TGCGCCAGCAGCCAAGTGAGACAGGGGGCGAATGAAAAACTGTTTTTT.

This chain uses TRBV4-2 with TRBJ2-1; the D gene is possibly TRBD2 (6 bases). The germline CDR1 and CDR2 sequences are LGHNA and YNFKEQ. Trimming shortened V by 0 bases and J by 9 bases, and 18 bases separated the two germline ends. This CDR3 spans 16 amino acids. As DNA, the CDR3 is TGTGCCAGCAGCCAAGAAGGAGGAAGACTAGTAGGTGAGCAGTTCTTC. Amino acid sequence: CASSQEGGRLVGEQFF.

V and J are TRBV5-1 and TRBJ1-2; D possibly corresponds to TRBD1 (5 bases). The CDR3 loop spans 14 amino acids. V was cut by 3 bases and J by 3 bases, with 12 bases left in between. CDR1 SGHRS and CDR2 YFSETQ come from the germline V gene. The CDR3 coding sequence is TGCGCCAGCAGCTCGCGGGAAGGGGACTATGGCTACACCTTC. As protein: CASSSREGDYGYTF.

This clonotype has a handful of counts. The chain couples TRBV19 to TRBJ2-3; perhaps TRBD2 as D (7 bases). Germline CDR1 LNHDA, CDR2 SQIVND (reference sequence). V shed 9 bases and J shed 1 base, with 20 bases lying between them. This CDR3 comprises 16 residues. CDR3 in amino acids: CASQRGGTSGTDTQYF. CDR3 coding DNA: TGTGCCAGCCAAAGGGGAGGGACATCTGGCACAGATACGCAGTATTTT.

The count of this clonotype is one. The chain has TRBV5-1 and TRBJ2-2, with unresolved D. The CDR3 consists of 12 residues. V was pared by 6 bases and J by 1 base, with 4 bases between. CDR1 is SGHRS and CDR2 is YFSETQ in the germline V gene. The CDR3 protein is CASNGNTGELFF. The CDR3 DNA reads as TGCGCCAGCAACGGGAACACCGGGGAGCTGTTTTTT.

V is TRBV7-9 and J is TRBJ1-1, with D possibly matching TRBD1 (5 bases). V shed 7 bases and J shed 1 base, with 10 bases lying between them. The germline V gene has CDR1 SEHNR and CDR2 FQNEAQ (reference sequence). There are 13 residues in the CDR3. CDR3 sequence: CASTPGGNTEAFF. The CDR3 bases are TGTGCCAGCACCCCGGGGGGGAACACTGAAGCTTTCTTT. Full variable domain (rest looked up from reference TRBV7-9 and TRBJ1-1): DTGVSQNPRHKITKRGQNVTFRCDPISEHNRLYWYRQTLGQGPEFLTYFQNEAQLEKSRLLSDRFSAERPKGSFSTLEIQRTEQGDSAMYLCASTPGGNTEAFFGQGTRLTVV.

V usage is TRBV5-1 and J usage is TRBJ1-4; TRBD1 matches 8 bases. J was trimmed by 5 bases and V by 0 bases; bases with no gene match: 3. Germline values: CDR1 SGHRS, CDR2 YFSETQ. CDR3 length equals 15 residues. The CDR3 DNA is TGCGCCAGCAGCTTGGCCAGGGGGCTAAATGAAAAACTGTTTTTT. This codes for CASSLARGLNEKLFF.

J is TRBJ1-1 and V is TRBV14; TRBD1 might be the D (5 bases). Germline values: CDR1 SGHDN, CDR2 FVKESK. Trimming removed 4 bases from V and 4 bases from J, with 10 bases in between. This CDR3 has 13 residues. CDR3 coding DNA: TGTGCCAGCAGCCCCGGGAGGGGCACTGAAGCTTTCTTT. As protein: CASSPGRGTEAFF. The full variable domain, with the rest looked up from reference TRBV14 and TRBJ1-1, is EAGVTQFPSHSVIEKGQTVTLRCDPISGHDNLYWYRRVMGKEIKFLLHFVKESKQDESGMPNNRFLAERTGGTYSTLKVQPAELEDSGVYFCASSPGRGTEAFFGQGTRLTVV.

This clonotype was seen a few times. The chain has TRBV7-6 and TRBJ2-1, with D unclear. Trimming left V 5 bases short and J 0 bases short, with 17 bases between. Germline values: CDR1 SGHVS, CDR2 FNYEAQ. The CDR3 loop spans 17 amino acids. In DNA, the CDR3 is TGTGCCAGCAGCGCGAGAGGTGGGGTGAGCTCCTACAATGAGCAGTTCTTC. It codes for CASSARGGVSSYNEQFF.

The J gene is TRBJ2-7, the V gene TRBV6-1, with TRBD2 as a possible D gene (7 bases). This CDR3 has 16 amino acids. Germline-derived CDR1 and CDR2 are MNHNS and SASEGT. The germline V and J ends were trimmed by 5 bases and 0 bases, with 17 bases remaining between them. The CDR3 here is CASSFRAGASSYEQYF. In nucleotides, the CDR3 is TGTGCCAGCAGTTTCCGTGCGGGGGCCTCCTCCTACGAGCAGTACTTC.

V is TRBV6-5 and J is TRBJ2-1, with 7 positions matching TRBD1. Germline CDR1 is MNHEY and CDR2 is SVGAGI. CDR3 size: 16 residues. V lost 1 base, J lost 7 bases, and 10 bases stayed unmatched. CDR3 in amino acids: CASSYFKGAGSNEQFF. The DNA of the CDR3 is TGTGCCAGCAGTTACTTTAAGGGGGCAGGGTCAAATGAGCAGTTCTTC.

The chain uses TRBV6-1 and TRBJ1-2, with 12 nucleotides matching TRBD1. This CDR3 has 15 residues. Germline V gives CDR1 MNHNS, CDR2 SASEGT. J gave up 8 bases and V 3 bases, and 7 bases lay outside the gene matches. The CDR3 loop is CASSEGQGAREGYTF. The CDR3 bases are TGTGCCAGCAGTGAGGGACAGGGGGCTCGGGAAGGCTACACCTTC.

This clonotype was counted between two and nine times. The DNA of the CDR3 is TGTGCCAGCACCGGGGGGAGGCCCGGTCAGCCCCAGCATTTT. This codes for CASTGGRPGQPQHF. The chain is built from TRBV6-1 and TRBJ1-5; tentatively, D is TRBD1 (5 bases). Trimming stripped 7 bases from V and 6 bases from J, with 16 bases between. Germline CDR1 and CDR2: MNHNS and SASEGT. The CDR3 totals 14 residues.

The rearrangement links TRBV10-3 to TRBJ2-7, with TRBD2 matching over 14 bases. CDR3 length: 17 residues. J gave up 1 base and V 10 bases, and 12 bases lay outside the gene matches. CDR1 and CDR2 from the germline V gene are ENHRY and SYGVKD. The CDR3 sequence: CATAGTSGSSGSYEQYF. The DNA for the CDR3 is TGTGCCACCGCCGGGACTAGCGGGAGTTCGGGTTCCTACGAGCAGTACTTC.

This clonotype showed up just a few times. The CDR3 coding sequence is TGTGCCAGCAGCCAAGATGGGTGGACTAGCAGAAAACAGAGCTCCTACAATGAGCAGTTCTTC. It is translated as CASSQDGWTSRKQSSYNEQFF. The chain combines TRBV4-2 with TRBJ2-1, with 8 bases aligning to TRBD2. Germline CDR1 is LGHNA and CDR2 is YNFKEQ. V shed 0 bases, J shed 0 bases, and the junction held 16 bases outside the gene matches. The CDR3 contains 21 residues.

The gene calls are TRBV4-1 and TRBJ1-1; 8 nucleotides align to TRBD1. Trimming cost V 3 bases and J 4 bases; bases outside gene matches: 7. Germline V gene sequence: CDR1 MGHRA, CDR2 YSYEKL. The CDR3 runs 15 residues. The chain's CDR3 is CASSHTGGGGTEAFF. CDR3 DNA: TGCGCCAGCAGCCACACAGGGGGTGGAGGCACTGAAGCTTTCTTT.

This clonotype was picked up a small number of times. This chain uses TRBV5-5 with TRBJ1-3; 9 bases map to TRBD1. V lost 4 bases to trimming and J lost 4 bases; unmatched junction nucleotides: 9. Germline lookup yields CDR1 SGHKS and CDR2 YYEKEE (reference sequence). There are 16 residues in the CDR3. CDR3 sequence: CASSLAGTGFGNTIYF. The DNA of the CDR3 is TGTGCCAGCAGCCTTGCCGGGACAGGGTTCGGAAACACCATATATTTT.